The clone carrying this T cell receptor beta chain was seen a handful of times. Its antigen is unknown. The data are from a study of beta chain features in type 1 diabetes. Study-level points and caveats: Short templates might get an advantage during PCR, and this would be equal in patients and controls.

Expressed TCRB transcripts were sequenced, since all the RNA that had been isolated was reverse transcribed. Deep immunoSEQ sequencing covered naive, central memory and regulatory T cell samples. The repertoire was sequenced with immunoSEQ multiplex PCR; TCRdb's copy has only in-frame clones and lacks some. The table has over 150,000 clones, around 8% seen once. This TCR derives from a man younger than 35 in good health. Material for sequencing was central memory CD4+ T cells from blood.

The DNA for the CDR3 is TGTGCCAGCAGCGGGTACAGGGCTGGGGCCAACGTCCTGACTTTC. Translation gives CASSGYRAGANVLTF. This rearrangement joins TRBV11-2 to TRBJ2-6, with D possibly TRBD1 on 6 matching bases. Germline CDR1 reads SGHAT; CDR2 reads FQNNGV. V dropped 5 bases and J dropped 2 bases, with 10 bases sitting between them. This CDR3 has 15 residues.